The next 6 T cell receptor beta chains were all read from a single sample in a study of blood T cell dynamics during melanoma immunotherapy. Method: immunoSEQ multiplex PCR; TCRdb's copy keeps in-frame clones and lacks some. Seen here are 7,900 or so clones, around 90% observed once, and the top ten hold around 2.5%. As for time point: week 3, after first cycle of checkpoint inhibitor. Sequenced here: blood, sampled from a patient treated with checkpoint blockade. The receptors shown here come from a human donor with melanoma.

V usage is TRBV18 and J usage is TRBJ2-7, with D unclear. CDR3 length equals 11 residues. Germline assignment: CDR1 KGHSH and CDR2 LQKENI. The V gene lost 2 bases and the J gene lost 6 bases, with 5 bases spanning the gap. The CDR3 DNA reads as TGTGCCAGCTCACCAGGGTCCGAGCAGTACTTC. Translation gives CASSPGSEQYF.

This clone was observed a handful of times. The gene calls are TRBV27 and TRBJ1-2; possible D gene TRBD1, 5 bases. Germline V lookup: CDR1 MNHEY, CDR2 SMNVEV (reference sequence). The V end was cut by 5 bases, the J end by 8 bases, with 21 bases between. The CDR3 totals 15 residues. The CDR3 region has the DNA TGTGCCAGCAGTCTTACCCCCGGGTCGTGGGGGGGCTACACCTTC. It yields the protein CASSLTPGSWGGYTF.

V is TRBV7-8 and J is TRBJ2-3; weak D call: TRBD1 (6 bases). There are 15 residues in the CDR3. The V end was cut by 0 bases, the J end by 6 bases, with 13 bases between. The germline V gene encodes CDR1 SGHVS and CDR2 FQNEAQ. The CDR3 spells CASSLATQGRDTQYF. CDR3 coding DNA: TGTGCCAGCAGCTTAGCGACACAGGGAAGGGATACGCAGTATTTT.

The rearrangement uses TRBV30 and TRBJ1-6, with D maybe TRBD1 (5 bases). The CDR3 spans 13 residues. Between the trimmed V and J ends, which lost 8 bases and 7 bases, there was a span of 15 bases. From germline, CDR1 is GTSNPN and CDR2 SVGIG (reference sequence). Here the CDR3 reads CARKGSNNSPLHF. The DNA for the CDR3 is TGTGCCCGGAAGGGGTCTAACAATTCACCCCTCCACTTT.

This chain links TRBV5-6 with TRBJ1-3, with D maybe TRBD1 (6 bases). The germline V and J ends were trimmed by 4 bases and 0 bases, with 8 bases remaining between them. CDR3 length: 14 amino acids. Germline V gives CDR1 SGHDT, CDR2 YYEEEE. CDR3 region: CASSQGNSGNTIYF. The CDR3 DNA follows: TGTGCCAGCAGCCAGGGGAACTCTGGAAACACCATATATTTT. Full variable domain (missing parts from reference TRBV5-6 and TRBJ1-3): DAGVTQSPTHLIKTRGQQVTLRCSPKSGHDTVSWYQQALGQGPQFIFQYYEEEERQRGNFPDRFSGHQFPNYSSELNVNALLLGDSALYLCASSQGNSGNTIYFGEGSWLTVV.

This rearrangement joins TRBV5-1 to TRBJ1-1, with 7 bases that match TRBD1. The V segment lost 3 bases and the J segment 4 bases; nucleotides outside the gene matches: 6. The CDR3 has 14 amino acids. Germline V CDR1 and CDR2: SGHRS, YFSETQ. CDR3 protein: CASSSRQGGTEAFF. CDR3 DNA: TGCGCCAGCAGCTCGCGACAGGGCGGCACTGAAGCTTTCTTT. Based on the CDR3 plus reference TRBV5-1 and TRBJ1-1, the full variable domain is KAGVTQTPRYLIKTRGQQVTLSCSPISGHRSVSWYQQTPGQGLQFLFEYFSETQRNKGNFPGRFSGRQFSNSRSEMNVSTLELGDSALYLCASSSRQGGTEAFFGQGTRLTVV.